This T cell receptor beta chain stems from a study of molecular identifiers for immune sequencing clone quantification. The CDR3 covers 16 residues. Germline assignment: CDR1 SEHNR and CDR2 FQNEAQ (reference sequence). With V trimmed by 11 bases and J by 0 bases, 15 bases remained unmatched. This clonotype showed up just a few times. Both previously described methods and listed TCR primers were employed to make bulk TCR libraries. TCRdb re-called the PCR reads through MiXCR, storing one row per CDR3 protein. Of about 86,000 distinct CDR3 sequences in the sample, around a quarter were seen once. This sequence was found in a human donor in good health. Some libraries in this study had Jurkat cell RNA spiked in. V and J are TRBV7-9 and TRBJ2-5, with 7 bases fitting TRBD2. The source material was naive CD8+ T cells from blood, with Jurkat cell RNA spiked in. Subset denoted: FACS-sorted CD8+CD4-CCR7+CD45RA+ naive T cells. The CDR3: CALDIGGRRYQETQYF. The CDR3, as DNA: TGTGCCCTAGACATCGGCGGGAGAAGGTACCAAGAGACCCAGTACTTC.